This T cell receptor beta chain was recovered during a study of blood T cell repertoires in COVID-19. Study-level information: COVID-19 samples from acute and convalescent phases originated in the United States, Italy and Spain.

V was shortened by 2 bases and J by 0 bases, with 8 bases between the two germline ends. The CDR3 sequence is 14 residues long. Germline V gene lookup returns CDR1 SNHLY and CDR2 FYNNEI. Method: immunoSEQ multiplex PCR; TCRdb's copy keeps in-frame clones and lacks some. Of around 200,000 clones in the sample, about 84% are singletons; the top ten hold about 20%. The sequencing input was peripheral blood. The rearrangement uses TRBV2 and TRBJ2-7; D unclear. This receptor was obtained from a person between 65 and 80 years old with COVID-19, enrolled during active disease. CDR3 sequence reads: CASSELQSSYEQYF. As DNA, the CDR3 is TGTGCCAGCAGTGAATTACAGAGCTCCTACGAGCAGTACTTC.